This T cell receptor (beta chain) stems from a study of shared clonotypes between healthy human individuals (dated by TCRdb to the early 2020s). Context from the whole study: Three men and two women, aged 18 to 49 years, made up the cohort. For each donor, CD4 naive and CD4 memory were each run on three plates, CD8 naive on two plates, and CD8 memory on one plate. Blood TCR repertoires of four to six healthy adults were deeply sequenced to estimate repertoire size and the extent of clonotype sharing between individuals. Different laboratories and diverse techniques were used to prepare libraries and sequence TCR repertoires, to increase sequencing depth and limit assay-specific biases. Between about 0.85 and 10 billion PBMCs per donor were obtained by leukapheresis.

On the study overall, not on this receptor specifically: Naive subsets generally had larger estimated clonotype richness than memory subsets did. Even with the large sequencing depth, rarefaction of the sorted-subset datasets indicated that sequencing was incomplete. Because the study included only a small number of donors, the genetic and exposure-history diversity represented was limited. Pairwise subsampling indicated that sequencing depth was expected to affect the degree of clonotype sharing among donors. Across a few donors, 4.5% to 6.5% of naive CD4, 3% to 3.5% of naive CD8, under 2.5% of memory CD4, and under 0.45% of memory CD8 clonotypes were shared. Only blood was sampled, and tissue TCR repertoires likely differ from those in blood. Clonotypes shared by all four sorted-subset donors showed higher generation probabilities than non-shared clonotypes.

The donors were healthy, HIV-negative adults who had no recently reported acute infections or vaccinations. All donors were Caucasian adults living in Nashville, Tennessee, USA. CD4+ T cells were enriched by magnetic negative selection, after which naive cells were positively selected on CD45RA and the negative fraction was taken as the memory subset. Blood was obtained by leukapheresis, after which PBMCs were separated by Ficoll-Histopaque density gradient centrifugation and cryopreserved in liquid nitrogen vapor phase. Analytical flow cytometry was used to check the purity and quantity of every magnetically sorted T cell population. Genomic DNA was isolated from each sorted fraction and quantified by UV absorbance on a Nanodrop 2000c. The CDR3 has 17 amino acids, counting the end cysteine and phenylalanine. Just CDR3 DNA is preserved here, 51 bases in frame from base 1. V is pruned by 3 bases and J by 6 bases, leaving 13 bases of the junction without a gene match. Via the germline V gene (reference sequence), CDR1 is LNHDA and CDR2 SQIVND.

On this clone: The target of this receptor is not known. The input lacks base qualities; no much larger clone sits a single base away.

TCR CDR3 regions were amplified from genomic DNA by multiplex PCR using the deep immunoSEQ assay. Extracted genomic DNA from each cell subset was distributed evenly across all wells of several immunoSEQ 96-well plates, and each plate was treated as a replicate. For sorted subsets, approximately 210 ng of genomic DNA, equivalent to 30,000 or so T cell genomes, went into each replicate PCR. The purified libraries were quantified using a Qubit 3.0 fluorometer, sized with a Bioanalyzer 2100, and then quantified again using the KAPA Library Quantification kit. Each immunoSEQ 96-well plate was sequenced on its own single-read 150-cycle Illumina NextSeq 550 flow cell. Under the source paper's analysis protocol: Because the immunoSEQ output held only junctional sequences and lacked quality scores, the filtering could not match the filtering applied to full-length reads. Sequences were annotated with PyIR, a Python wrapper for IgBLAST v1.9, using IMGT germline references to assign V/J genes and CDR3. Reads were filtered out if the reads had weak V/J assignments (E-value above 1e-6), no CDR3, stop codons, out-of-frame junctions, or ambiguous translated residues. V3J clonotypes were defined as sequences sharing the same inferred V gene, J gene, and CDR3 amino acid sequence. To compute the percentage overlap between repertoires, the number of shared unique clonotypes was divided by the size of the smaller repertoire. RTK rarefaction, the Chao1 estimator, and Recon v2.1 estimates of unobserved clonotypes were used to assess repertoire richness. For all TCRbeta clonotypes obtained by the gDNA method from several donors, generation probabilities were computed with OLGA. TCRdb stores this immuneACCESS table with in-frame sequences only. Part of the clones is absent; in the studies checked, under half of the shortfall reflects unresolved V genes, and no reason is known for the rest. The DNA was the basis for D and trimming; V, J and clone size are from that table. The table for this sample lists 1.4 million to 1.5 million clones; more than 95% of them were counted only once. The ten top clones hold roughly 1.2% of the sample.

Material: naive CD4+ T cells sorted from blood. Explained via the paper, the cell subset or site label denotes: CD45RA+ positively selected. The TCR sequence derives from a young man in good health. The chain employs TRBV19 and TRBJ1-5, with 8 junctional bases fitting TRBD1. The DNA sequence is TGTGCCAGTAGTATTAGAACCGCGACAGGGGTTTTTCAGCCCCAGCATTTT. Its protein reads: CASSIRTATGVFQPQHF.